This TCR beta chain emerged from a study of T cells in Graves' hyperthyroidism and ophthalmopathy. TCR beta CDR3 region amplification was performed from RNA transcripts. Initially, a first-round RT-PCR of the TCR CDR3 employed the HTBI primer set. TCRdb re-called the multiplex PCR reads through MiXCR, storing one row per CDR3 protein. The profile shows 500,000 to 750,000 distinct CDR3 sequences, around 42% of them singletons. There are 15 residues in the CDR3. The V gene end was trimmed by 5 bases and the J gene end by 2 bases; junction bases not matched to a gene: 7. Per germline, CDR1 SGHTA and CDR2 FQGNSA.

The TCR sequence derives from a woman between 18 and 29 years old with Graves' hyperthyroidism. Sequencing was performed on peripheral blood or thyroid tissue (not recorded which). J is TRBJ2-7 and V is TRBV7-2, with 9 bases fitting TRBD2. The CDR3 nucleotides are TGTGCCAGCAGCCCAAGCGGGGGGCCGACCTACGAGCAGTACTTC. Protein sequence: CASSPSGGPTYEQYF. The full variable domain, completed using reference TRBV7-2 and TRBJ2-7, is GAGVSQSPSNKVTEKGKDVELRCDPISGHTALYWYRQSLGQGLEFLIYFQGNSAPDKSGLPSDRFSAERTGGSVSTLTIQRTQQEDSAVYLCASSPSGGPTYEQYFGPGTRLTVT.